This TCR beta chain derives from a study of TIL therapy for anti-PD-1-resistant metastatic lung cancer. Turning to the study itself: Progressing patients received lymphodepletion, expanded TIL infusion and IL-2. Median tumor PD-L1 proportion score was about 5.9%.

The immunoSEQ assay was v3. The data were produced by immunoSEQ multiplex PCR, yet TCRdb's version contains in-frame clones alone and is incomplete. The profile shows some 57,000 clones, roughly 87% of them singletons. The CDR3 consists of 12 residues. V dropped 3 bases and J dropped 8 bases, with 13 bases sitting between them. Germline assignment: CDR1 GTSNPN and CDR2 SVGIG (reference sequence). Time point meaning: pre-treatment sample, taken before nivolumab and TIL therapy. This TCR was recovered from a person aged 25-85 years with non-small cell lung cancer. The chain joins TRBV30 to TRBJ1-2; D perhaps matches TRBD1 (5 bases). The sample here was blood, taken at baseline. CDR3 in amino acids: CAWSAQGSGYTF. CDR3 DNA sequence: TGTGCCTGGAGCGCTCAGGGTTCAGGCTACACCTTC.